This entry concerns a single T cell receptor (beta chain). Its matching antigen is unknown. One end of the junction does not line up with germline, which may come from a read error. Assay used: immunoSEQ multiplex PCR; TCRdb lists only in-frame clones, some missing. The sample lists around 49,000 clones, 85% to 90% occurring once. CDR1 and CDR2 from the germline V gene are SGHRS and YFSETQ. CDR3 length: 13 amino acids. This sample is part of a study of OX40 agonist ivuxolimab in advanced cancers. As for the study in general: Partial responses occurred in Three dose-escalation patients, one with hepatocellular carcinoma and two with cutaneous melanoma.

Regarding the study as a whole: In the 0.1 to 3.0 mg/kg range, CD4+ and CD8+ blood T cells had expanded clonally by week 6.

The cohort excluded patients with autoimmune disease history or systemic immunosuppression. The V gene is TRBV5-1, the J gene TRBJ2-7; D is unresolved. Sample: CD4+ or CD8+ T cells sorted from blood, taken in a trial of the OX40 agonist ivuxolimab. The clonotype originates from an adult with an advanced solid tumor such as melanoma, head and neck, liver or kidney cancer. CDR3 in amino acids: CASSLGSGYEQCF. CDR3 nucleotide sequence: TGCGCCAGCAGCTTAGGTTCAGGCTACGAGCAGTGCTTC.